The clone carrying this TCR beta chain was found many times. Its antigen is as yet unknown. This sample stems from a study of regulatory T cells in long-lasting Graves disease. Across the study: Positive TSH receptor antibodies alongside over 5 years of antithyroid drugs were what marked Graves' disease as persistent. Study-wide results and caveats: Patients with persistent disease showed a bias toward TRBV28, TRBJ1-2 and TRBJ2-5. It was peripheral blood alone, not thyroid tissue, that was studied.

Germline V gene sequence: CDR1 SNHLY, CDR2 FYNNEI. Deletions cut 8 bases from V and 5 bases from J, with 21 bases between. This CDR3 is 15 amino acids long. Assembly of TCR beta libraries relied on iRepertoire HTBI primers together with Arm-PCR of CDR3 regions. Via MiXCR, TCRdb re-called the multiplex PCR reads, giving one row per CDR3 protein. The table records a few hundred thousand distinct CDR3 sequences, approximately 25% of them present only once. The sample's time point: persistent/refractory GD, antithyroid drugs over 5 years with positive TRAb. Preparation of the TCR library used RNA extracted from PBMCs. Each of the patients was recruited from an endocrinology department situated in Xi'an, China.

Sample: peripheral blood mononuclear cells (PBMCs), taken when the disease was refractory, from a patient treated with antithyroid drugs. The V call is TRBV2, the J call TRBJ1-2; a possible D gene is TRBD1 (5 bases). The receptor was derived from a woman in her thirties or forties with Graves disease. The CDR3 DNA reads as TGTGCCAGCCTTATCCGGGGGGGAGGAGGGTATGGCTACACCTTC. Its translation is CASLIRGGGGYGYTF.